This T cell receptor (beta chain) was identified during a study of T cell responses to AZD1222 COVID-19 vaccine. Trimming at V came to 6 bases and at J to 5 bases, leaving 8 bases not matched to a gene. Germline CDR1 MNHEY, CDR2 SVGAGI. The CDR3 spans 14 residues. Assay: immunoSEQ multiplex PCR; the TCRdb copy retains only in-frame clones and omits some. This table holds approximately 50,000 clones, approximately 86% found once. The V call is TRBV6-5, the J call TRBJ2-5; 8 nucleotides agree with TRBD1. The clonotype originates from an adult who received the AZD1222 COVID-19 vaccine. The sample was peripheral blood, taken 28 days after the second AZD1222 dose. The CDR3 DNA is TGTGCCAGCAGCAGGGGACAGGCGGTGGAGACCCAGTACTTC. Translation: CASSRGQAVETQYF.